Following are 8 T cell receptor beta chains from one sample sequenced in a study of T cell repertoires in cytomegalovirus infection (dated by TCRdb to the late 2010s). The sample's treatment or condition label is to be understood as: in vitro stimulation with specific CMV peptide epitopes to enrich CMV-specific T cells. Antigens for these TCRs are unknown. Instrument used: Illumina HiSeq 1500. TCRdb reran the public reads through fastp at Q25 and MiXCR, keeping productive beta chains. Merged by CDR3 protein, the rows form single entries marked with the most common genes and DNA. In all, the sample holds about 160,000 distinct CDR3 sequences, and less than 25% of those were seen once. About 25% of the sample belongs to the ten largest clones. Sequencing was performed on CD8+ T cells from cultured PBMCs, taken from culture after CMV antigen stimulation. The receptors derive from a human donor in good health (CMV status not recorded). Some clones in this sample may be carry-over from other donors' samples.

Only a few counts were recorded for this clonotype. DNA of the CDR3: TGTGCCAGCAGCCGCGGGGGAGACGGGGGCTACGAGCAGTACTTC. Translated: CASSRGGDGGYEQYF. This chain joins TRBV7-8 and TRBJ2-7; the match to TRBD2 covers 7 bases. CDR3 length equals 15 residues. Trimming cost V 5 bases and J 3 bases; bases outside gene matches: 10. Looked up from germline, CDR1 is SGHVS and CDR2 is FQNEAQ.

This clonotype occurred a few times. The rearrangement uses TRBV10-3 and TRBJ1-6; possible D gene TRBD1, 6 bases. The CDR3 sequence is 15 residues long. Germline CDR1 reads ENHRY; CDR2 reads SYGVKD. With 3 bases removed from V and 6 bases from J, the gap between germline ends came to 12 bases. DNA for the CDR3: TGTGCCATCAGTGACTTAGGACAGCCTAATTCACCCCTCCACTTT. As protein: CAISDLGQPNSPLHF.

This clonotype was detected a few times. The chain has TRBV20-1 and TRBJ2-5; 7 bases line up with TRBD2. The V gene end was trimmed by 5 bases and the J gene end by 2 bases; junction bases not matched to a gene: 11. Germline lookup yields CDR1 DFQATT and CDR2 SNEGSKA (reference sequence). The CDR3 length is 15 residues. The CDR3 DNA reads TGCAGTGCTCACGCTGCGGGGGAACTACAAGAGACCCAGTACTTC. This encodes CSAHAAGELQETQYF.

This clonotype was seen more than once but under ten times. The chain carries TRBV20-1 and TRBJ2-1; 12 bases are a match to TRBD2. Germline V gene lookup returns CDR1 DFQATT and CDR2 SNEGSKA (reference sequence). The CDR3 contains 15 residues. The trim removed 5 bases at V and 5 bases at J, leaving 7 bases unmatched. The DNA for the CDR3 is TGCAGTGCTCACACTAGCGGGGGGAGCCACAATGAGCAGTTCTTC. The encoded protein is CSAHTSGGSHNEQFF.

This clonotype has a handful of counts. The chain joins TRBV5-5 to TRBJ2-3, with 9 bases fitting TRBD2. The CDR3 contains 19 residues. V was clipped by 0 bases and J by 0 bases; unmatched bases: 11. CDR1 and CDR2 (germline): SGHKS, YYEKEE (reference sequence). The CDR3 protein is CASSLEWLGLAGSTDTQYF. The CDR3 coding sequence is TGTGCCAGCAGCTTGGAATGGCTGGGGCTAGCGGGGAGCACAGATACGCAGTATTTT.

This clonotype was found a few times. The rearrangement uses TRBV12-3 or TRBV12-4 and TRBJ1-2, with D unresolved. V was clipped by 2 bases and J by 8 bases, with 9 bases between them. The CDR3 totals 12 residues. The CDR3 coding sequence is TGTGCCAGCAGTTTAAGTAGGTGGGGCTACACCTTC. Translation gives CASSLSRWGYTF.

This clonotype was seen a handful of times. This chain connects TRBV7-6 to TRBJ2-1; 7 bases fit TRBD2. This CDR3 has 15 amino acids. Trimming at V came to 3 bases and at J to 6 bases, leaving 8 bases not matched to a gene. CDR1 and CDR2 from the germline V gene are SGHVS and FNYEAQ. In nucleotides, the CDR3 is TGTGCCAGCAGCTTGCCAGCGGGGTCCGGCAATGAGCAGTTCTTC. It encodes CASSLPAGSGNEQFF.

This clonotype appeared a few times. CDR3 region: CASSLTGYSYEQYF. DNA of the CDR3: TGTGCCAGCAGTTTGACAGGTTACTCCTACGAGCAGTACTTC. This chain joins TRBV7-2 and TRBJ2-7; D may be TRBD1 (6 bases). CDR3 length: 14 amino acids. The ends were cut back, 6 bases at V and 0 bases at J, with 12 bases in the middle. The germline gives CDR1 SGHTA, CDR2 FQGNSA.